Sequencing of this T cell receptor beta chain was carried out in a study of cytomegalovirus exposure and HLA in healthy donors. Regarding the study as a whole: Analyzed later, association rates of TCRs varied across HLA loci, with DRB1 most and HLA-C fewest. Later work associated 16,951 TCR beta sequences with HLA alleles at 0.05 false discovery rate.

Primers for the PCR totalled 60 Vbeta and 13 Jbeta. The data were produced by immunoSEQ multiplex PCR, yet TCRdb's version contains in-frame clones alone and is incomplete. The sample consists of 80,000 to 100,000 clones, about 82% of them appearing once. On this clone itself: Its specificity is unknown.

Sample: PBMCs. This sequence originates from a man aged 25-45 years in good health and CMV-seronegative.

The CDR3 coding sequence is TGTGCCAGCAGCCCCAGGACAGGGGGCACTGAAGCTTTCTTT. Its protein product is CASSPRTGGTEAFF. V gene TRBV7-6 combines with J gene TRBJ1-1, with 10 bases aligning to TRBD1. Trimming cost V 5 bases and J 4 bases; bases outside gene matches: 4. Germline V gene lookup returns CDR1 SGHVS and CDR2 FNYEAQ. This CDR3 spans 14 amino acids.